The 23 T cell receptor beta chains listed next were all sequenced from one sample in a study of radiotherapy plus CTLA-4 blockade in lung cancer. Profiling relied on immunoSEQ multiplex PCR, and the TCRdb table lists in-frame clones only, not all of them. The sample lists tens of thousands of clones, about 77% seen once, with 20% to 25% in the top ten. The sample was peripheral blood, taken from a patient treated with radiotherapy plus ipilimumab. All receptors come from a human donor with non-small cell lung cancer that progressed on radiotherapy plus ipilimumab.

CDR3 sequence: CASSLGLHNEQFF. In nucleotides, the CDR3 is TGTGCCAGCAGCTTAGGATTGCACAATGAGCAGTTCTTC. The chain recombines TRBV11-3 with TRBJ2-1; no clear D gene. Germline-derived CDR1 and CDR2 are SGHNT and YENEEA. The V end was cut by 1 base, the J end by 5 bases, with 6 bases between. This CDR3 comprises 13 residues.

The V and J genes are TRBV11-3 and TRBJ2-7; 9 bases are shared with TRBD2. The J call may be incorrect, as the DNA end agrees better with TRBJ2-1. Germline V gives CDR1 SGHNT, CDR2 YENEEA. This CDR3 region has 15 residues. DNA for the CDR3: TGTGCCAGCAGCCCGGGACTAGCTGTCGGTAATGAGCAGTTCTTC. It is translated as CASSPGLAVGNEQFF.

The gene calls are TRBV7-3 and TRBJ2-1; 9 nucleotides align to TRBD2. There are 19 residues in the CDR3. Germline CDR1 reads SGHTA; CDR2 reads FQGTGA. V trimming: 5 bases; J trimming: 0 bases; junction bases outside the gene matches: 14. CDR3 bases: TGTGCCAGCAGCCTACTGGCGGGAGGGCCGGGGAGCTCCTACAATGAGCAGTTCTTC. This codes for CASSLLAGGPGSSYNEQFF.

A single count supports this clone. This chain joins TRBV18 and TRBJ1-3; TRBD1 might be the D (6 bases). The CDR3 runs 17 residues. Trimming pared 4 bases from V and 1 base from J, leaving 17 bases between. Germline CDR1 KGHSH, CDR2 LQKENI. CDR3 nucleotide sequence: TGTGCCAGCTCACTTTCCCTAGGACAGACTTCTGGAAACACCATATATTTT. Translated: CASSLSLGQTSGNTIYF.

This chain uses TRBV6-1 with TRBJ2-2; 12 bases map to TRBD2. The CDR3 totals 18 residues. Germline CDR1 and CDR2: MNHNS and SASEGT. V trimming: 2 bases; J trimming: 3 bases; junction bases outside the gene matches: 7. The CDR3 region has the DNA TGTGCCAGCAGTGAAACCCTAGCGGGGGGGCCGGACACCGGGGAGCTGTTTTTT. It encodes CASSETLAGGPDTGELFF.

V usage is TRBV29-1 and J usage is TRBJ1-2; the D gene is possibly TRBD1 (6 bases). Germline V gives CDR1 SQVTM, CDR2 ANQGSEA. Trimming left V 3 bases short and J 4 bases short, with 12 bases between. The CDR3 length is 13 residues. As DNA, the CDR3 is TGCAGCGTTGACCAGACAGGACCCTATGGCTACACCTTC. Its protein product is CSVDQTGPYGYTF.

The chain combines TRBV19 with TRBJ2-7, with D possibly matching TRBD1 (6 bases). The CDR3 covers 14 residues. The V gene's germline CDR1 is LNHDA and CDR2 SQIVND (reference sequence). The V end was cut by 5 bases, the J end by 1 base, with 12 bases between. CDR3 sequence (DNA): TGTGCCAGTAGTTTAACAGGGATATCCTACGAGCAGTACTTC. Its protein is CASSLTGISYEQYF.

In its sample, this clone was seen once. The chain employs TRBV9 and TRBJ1-2, with D possibly TRBD1 on 6 matching bases. This CDR3 region has 15 residues. Germline V gene lookup returns CDR1 SGDLS and CDR2 YYNGEE. Trimming left V 4 bases short and J 6 bases short, with 19 bases between. For the CDR3, the DNA is TGTGCCAGCAGCCCATCGACAGGTTTAGGAAATGGCTACACCTTC. Its protein is CASSPSTGLGNGYTF.

This clone was detected only once. V gene TRBV4-1 combines with J gene TRBJ1-4, with 9 nucleotides matching TRBD1. V dropped 4 bases and J dropped 11; count of bases not matched to a gene: 26. The germline CDR1 and CDR2 sequences are MGHRA and YSYEKL. This CDR3 has 20 residues. CDR3 region: CASSLKSESPSGTGKKKLFF. CDR3 DNA: TGCGCCAGCAGCCTCAAAAGTGAAAGCCCGTCCGGGACAGGGAAGAAGAAACTGTTTTTT.

The chain recombines TRBV29-1 with TRBJ1-2; possible D gene TRBD1, 5 bases. Per germline, CDR1 SQVTM and CDR2 ANQGSEA. There are 12 residues in the CDR3. The germline V and J ends were trimmed by 8 bases and 4 bases, with 14 bases remaining between them. CDR3 loop: CSSTTGAYGYTF. CDR3 in DNA: TGCAGCTCAACCACAGGTGCCTATGGCTACACCTTC.

The V gene is TRBV4-1, the J gene TRBJ1-6; a weak D match, TRBD1 (5 bases). CDR1 MGHRA and CDR2 YSYEKL come from the germline V gene. V was pared by 0 bases and J by 10 bases, with 25 bases between. This CDR3 has 19 amino acids. CDR3 nucleotide sequence: TGCGCCAGCAGCCAAGATCTATTCGGTTTGATAAGGGGTAGCTCACCCCTCCACTTT. Translated, it gives CASSQDLFGLIRGSSPLHF.

The genes are TRBV2 and TRBJ2-5; 8 nucleotides agree with TRBD2. V was clipped by 0 bases and J by 5 bases; unmatched bases: 8. CDR1 SNHLY and CDR2 FYNNEI come from the germline V gene. The CDR3 runs to 16 residues. CDR3 nucleotides: TGTGCCAGCAGTGAAGCGGTTATCCGCGGGGGGGAGACCCAGTACTTC. Amino acid sequence: CASSEAVIRGGETQYF.

J is TRBJ2-2 and V is TRBV27; D perhaps matches TRBD2 (6 bases). The CDR3 totals 15 residues. The V and J ends lost 1 base and 4 bases respectively, with 10 bases between them. Germline V lookup: CDR1 MNHEY, CDR2 SMNVEV (reference sequence). CDR3 in amino acids: CASSLWGVGTGELFF. CDR3 nucleotides: TGTGCCAGCAGTTTATGGGGGGTTGGCACCGGGGAGCTGTTTTTT.

This chain connects TRBV2 to TRBJ2-3; D is unresolved. V was shortened by 7 bases and J by 0 bases, with 11 bases between the two germline ends. Germline CDR1 and CDR2: SNHLY and FYNNEI. This CDR3 has 14 amino acids. CDR3 nucleotide sequence: TGTGCCAGCAAGGGCTTAACTAGCACAGATACGCAGTATTTT. Translating it yields CASKGLTSTDTQYF.

J is TRBJ2-3 and V is TRBV19; 10 bases match TRBD2. V was pared by 3 bases and J by 3 bases, with 15 bases of the junction left unmatched. Germline CDR1 and CDR2: LNHDA and SQIVND (reference sequence). This CDR3 contains 19 residues. CDR3 protein: CASSMASGSQSGETDTQYF. The CDR3 nucleotides read TGTGCCAGTAGTATGGCTAGCGGGAGTCAGTCGGGGGAGACAGATACGCAGTATTTT.

J is TRBJ1-2 and V is TRBV5-1, with D possibly matching TRBD1 (6 bases). From germline, CDR1 is SGHRS and CDR2 YFSETQ. This CDR3 is built from 15 residues. Trimming cost V 5 bases and J 5 bases, with 19 bases left between them. The CDR3, as DNA: TGCGCCAGCAGGGATGACTCTGGGGGGCGATATGGCTACACCTTC. The encoded protein is CASRDDSGGRYGYTF. Full variable domain (outside the CDR3, taken from reference TRBV5-1 and TRBJ1-2): KAGVTQTPRYLIKTRGQQVTLSCSPISGHRSVSWYQQTPGQGLQFLFEYFSETQRNKGNFPGRFSGRQFSNSRSEMNVSTLELGDSALYLCASRDDSGGRYGYTFGSGTRLTVV.

The chain links TRBV29-1 to TRBJ2-7, with D perhaps being TRBD1 or TRBD2 (5 bases each). This CDR3 has 14 amino acids. The V gene's germline CDR1 is SQVTM and CDR2 ANQGSEA. V was cut by 1 base and J by 3 bases, with 13 bases left in between. The CDR3 DNA reads as TGCAGCGTTGAAGCACAAGGGGAGAACTACGAGCAGTACTTC. Its protein product is CSVEAQGENYEQYF.

The gene calls are TRBV4-3 and TRBJ1-1; D unclear. The length of the CDR3 is 18 residues. Per the germline V gene, CDR1 is LGHNA and CDR2 is YSLEER. Trimming removed 1 base from V and 5 bases from J, with 23 bases in between. CDR3 sequence reads: CASSQASGPSPTQTEAFF. The CDR3 nucleotides are TGCGCCAGCAGCCAAGCGTCCGGTCCTAGCCCCACCCAAACTGAAGCTTTCTTT.

The rearrangement joins TRBV7-2 to TRBJ1-1; no definite D call. Germline assignment: CDR1 SGHTA and CDR2 FQGNSA. This CDR3 spans 14 amino acids. The V and J ends lost 5 bases and 1 base respectively, with 11 bases between them. The CDR3 nucleotides read TGTGCCAGCAGCCCGGGAAGGCGGAACACTGAAGCTTTCTTT. It encodes CASSPGRRNTEAFF.

The chain recombines TRBV28 with TRBJ2-7; 14 positions match TRBD2. This CDR3 is built from 17 residues. The germline CDR1 and CDR2 sequences are MDHEN and SYDVKM. With V trimmed by 8 bases and J by 0 bases, 9 bases remained unmatched. The chain's CDR3 is CASAGTSGSRSSYEQYF. DNA of the CDR3: TGTGCCAGCGCCGGGACTAGCGGGAGCAGGAGCTCCTACGAGCAGTACTTC. Looking up the rest from reference TRBV28 and TRBJ2-7 gives the full variable domain: DVKVTQSSRYLVKRTGEKVFLECVQDMDHENMFWYRQDPGLGLRLIYFSYDVKMKEKGDIPEGYSVSREKKERFSLILESASTNQTSMYLCASAGTSGSRSSYEQYFGPGTRLTVT.

The chain couples TRBV10-3 to TRBJ1-6, with a tentative D call TRBD1 (6 bases). The CDR3 is 12 amino acids. Germline V gene data show CDR1 as ENHRY and CDR2 as SYGVKD. V lost 6 bases and J 13 bases, leaving 13 bases between the germline ends. The CDR3 DNA reads as TGTGCCATCAGGGAGCCCACAGGGCCCCTCCACTTT. Amino acid sequence: CAIREPTGPLHF.

The chain couples TRBV10-3 to TRBJ1-1, with D tentatively TRBD1 (6 bases). Trimming removed 10 bases at V and 5 bases at J, with 11 bases between. CDR1 ENHRY and CDR2 SYGVKD come from the germline V gene. CDR3 length: 11 amino acids. The CDR3 region is CATQGETEAFF. Here the CDR3 DNA reads TGTGCCACACAGGGTGAAACTGAAGCTTTCTTT.

The chain's CDR3 is CASSLDGQPQHF. The CDR3, as DNA: TGCGCCAGCAGCTTGGACGGTCAGCCCCAGCATTTT. The chain combines TRBV5-1 with TRBJ1-5; no reliable D call. The germline gives CDR1 SGHRS, CDR2 YFSETQ. This CDR3 spans 12 amino acids. V was trimmed by 0 bases and J by 6 bases, leaving 4 bases between them.